Presented here are 31 T cell receptor beta chains from one specimen sequenced in a study of shared clonotypes between healthy human individuals. It was CD45RO-negative cells, positively selected for CCR7, that made up naive CD8 cells, with terminally differentiated effector memory CD45RA+ cells excluded. TCRdb's copy holds only in-frame clones and misses some; the assay was immunoSEQ multiplex PCR. The top ten clones hold 0.3% of a sample with under 600,000 clones, 95% to 98% of them seen once. The sample was naive CD8+ T cells sorted from blood. These receptors came from a man aged 30 to 39 in good health.

The V and J genes are TRBV4-2 and TRBJ2-1; a weak D match, TRBD2 (5 bases). CDR1 LGHNA and CDR2 YNFKEQ come from the germline V gene. The ends were cut back, 1 base at V and 6 bases at J, with 16 bases in the middle. The CDR3 runs to 16 residues. The CDR3 bases are TGTGCCAGCAGCCAAGCCCCGGGGTTAGGACTCAATGAGCAGTTCTTC. Amino acids: CASSQAPGLGLNEQFF.

The chain combines TRBV9 with TRBJ2-3; D might be TRBD1 or TRBD2, each matching 5 bases. CDR1 is SGDLS, CDR2 YYNGEE, per germline. This CDR3 has 13 amino acids. Trimming took off 4 bases at V and 4 bases at J, with 10 bases between the two ends. The CDR3 spells CASSQGAPDTQYF. Here the CDR3 DNA reads TGTGCCAGCAGCCAGGGAGCCCCAGATACGCAGTATTTT.

The chain combines TRBV2 with TRBJ2-7; no reliable D call. Germline CDR1 reads SNHLY; CDR2 reads FYNNEI. V lost 3 bases and J lost 5, with 2 bases in between. The CDR3 covers 10 residues. In DNA form, the CDR3 reads TGTGCCAGCAGTGATAACGAGCAGTACTTC. This sequence encodes CASSDNEQYF.

This chain uses TRBV25-1 with TRBJ1-1; TRBD1 might be the D (5 bases). The V end lost 1 base, the J end lost 10 bases, and 19 bases lay between the germline ends. Germline V gene data show CDR1 as MGHDK and CDR2 as SYGVNS. This CDR3 has 15 amino acids. The CDR3 sequence is CASSEFTGGYAGAFF. CDR3 sequence (DNA): TGTGCCAGCAGTGAATTTACAGGAGGCTATGCCGGAGCTTTCTTT.

The gene calls are TRBV10-1 and TRBJ2-2, with D perhaps matching TRBD1 (5 bases). In germline, CDR1 is WNHNN, CDR2 SYGVQD (reference sequence). The CDR3 is 13 amino acids. Deletions cut 2 bases from V and 6 bases from J, with 7 bases between. DNA for the CDR3: TGCGCCAGCAGTGAGCAGGGTGCCGGGGAGCTGTTTTTT. Translated, it gives CASSEQGAGELFF.

The chain links TRBV10-2 to TRBJ2-1; 9 bases are shared with TRBD1. The germline V gene encodes CDR1 WSHSY and CDR2 SAAADI. Trimming cost V 1 base and J 4 bases; bases outside gene matches: 14. The CDR3 totals 19 residues. The CDR3 loop is CASSELTGGVVSVYNEQFF. As DNA, the CDR3 is TGCGCCAGCAGTGAGTTGACAGGGGGGGTCGTCAGCGTTTACAATGAGCAGTTCTTC.

The J gene is TRBJ2-2, the V gene TRBV2; the match to TRBD2 covers 7 bases. V lost 7 bases and J lost 2; bases outside the gene matches: 13. The CDR3 loop spans 17 amino acids. CDR1 is SNHLY, CDR2 FYNNEI, per germline. Written as DNA, the CDR3 is TGTGCCAGCAAATCAGACCCGGGACTACTAAACACCGGGGAGCTGTTTTTT. Translation gives CASKSDPGLLNTGELFF. The entire variable domain, with the rest obtained from reference TRBV2 and TRBJ2-2, is as follows: EPEVTQTPSHQVTQMGQEVILRCVPISNHLYFYWYRQILGQKVEFLVSFYNNEISEKSEIFDDQFSVERPDGSNFTLKIRSTKLEDSAMYFCASKSDPGLLNTGELFFGEGSRLTVL.

V usage is TRBV11-2 and J usage is TRBJ2-2; a possible D gene is TRBD1 (7 bases). The CDR3 has 16 amino acids. Germline loops: CDR1 SGHAT, CDR2 FQNNGV. V dropped 5 bases and J dropped 6 bases, with 19 bases sitting between them. CDR3 protein: CASSRLTGERAGELFF. DNA for the CDR3: TGTGCCAGCAGCCGGCTCACAGGGGAGCGGGCCGGGGAGCTGTTTTTT.

The CDR3: CAWSVSTDFTDTQYF. Written as DNA, the CDR3 is TGTGCCTGGAGTGTCTCGACGGATTTCACAGATACGCAGTATTTT. The genes are TRBV30 and TRBJ2-3; unclear D gene. In germline, CDR1 is GTSNPN, CDR2 SVGIG (reference sequence). This CDR3 has 15 residues. V shed 0 bases and J shed 2 bases, with 12 bases lying between them.

Concerning this clone: Other DNA sequences within the sample encode an identical CDR3. This rearrangement joins TRBV6-5 to TRBJ1-1; perhaps TRBD1 as D (5 bases). Trimming removed 5 bases at V and 1 base at J, with 5 bases between. Germline values: CDR1 MNHEY, CDR2 SVGAGI. The CDR3 is 12 residues long. CDR3 loop: CASSTGNTEAFF. CDR3 DNA: TGTGCCAGCAGTACAGGGAACACTGAAGCTTTCTTT.

In nucleotides, the CDR3 is TGTGCCAGCAGTTTAAGGGCGGGGCCAGGGCTTGATGGCTACACCTTC. Its protein is CASSLRAGPGLDGYTF. The genes are TRBV28 and TRBJ1-2; TRBD1 might be the D (5 bases). Germline CDR1 is MDHEN and CDR2 is SYDVKM. CDR3 size: 16 residues. Trimming removed 2 bases from V and 6 bases from J, with 19 bases in between.

This chain joins TRBV2 and TRBJ2-1, with a possible D match to TRBD2 (5 bases). The CDR3 is made up of 14 amino acids. V lost 7 bases, J lost 2 bases, and 12 bases lay in between. Looked up from germline, CDR1 is SNHLY and CDR2 is FYNNEI. The CDR3 protein is CASIQARAYNEQFF. DNA for the CDR3: TGTGCCAGCATCCAAGCGAGGGCCTACAATGAGCAGTTCTTC.

The rearrangement uses TRBV5-1 and TRBJ2-7, with TRBD2 matching over 10 bases. The CDR3 sequence is 16 residues long. Losses at the gene ends were 4 bases for V and 6 bases for J; bases not matched to a gene: 13. The V gene's germline CDR1 is SGHRS and CDR2 YFSETQ. The CDR3 DNA reads TGCGCCAGCAGCCCCGTGAGCGGGAGGGCCGTGCGCGAGCAGTACTTC. Residues: CASSPVSGRAVREQYF.

This clone has just a few counts. The chain has TRBV11-2 and TRBJ2-7; no reliable D call. Trimming took off 5 bases at V and 6 bases at J, with 14 bases between the two ends. Germline values: CDR1 SGHAT, CDR2 FQNNGV. The CDR3 has 13 residues. CDR3 sequence reads: CASSGPASLEQYF. The CDR3 region has the DNA TGTGCCAGCAGCGGCCCCGCTAGTCTCGAGCAGTACTTC.

J is TRBJ2-7 and V is TRBV7-9; weak D call: TRBD1 (6 bases). CDR1 is SEHNR, CDR2 FQNEAQ, per germline (reference sequence). CDR3 length: 12 residues. V lost 5 bases and J lost 7, with 12 bases in between. The CDR3 is CASSPWQGEQYF. DNA for the CDR3: TGTGCCAGCAGCCCGTGGCAGGGGGAGCAGTACTTC.

The chain joins TRBV27 to TRBJ1-3; 7 nucleotides match TRBD1. The V gene's germline CDR1 is MNHEY and CDR2 SMNVEV (reference sequence). This CDR3 region has 15 residues. The ends lost 4 bases at V and 0 bases at J; junction bases unmatched: 3. The CDR3 DNA follows: TGTGCCAGCAGTTCAGGGACAGCCTCTGGAAACACCATATATTTT. Protein: CASSSGTASGNTIYF.

The V and J genes are TRBV11-2 and TRBJ2-1; 9 bases agree with TRBD2. Per germline, CDR1 SGHAT and CDR2 FQNNGV. This CDR3 region has 15 residues. V trimming: 1 base; J trimming: 7 bases; junction bases outside the gene matches: 5. Written as DNA, the CDR3 is TGTGCCAGCAGCTTAGGGCTAGCGGGACTTAATGAGCAGTTCTTC. Its translation: CASSLGLAGLNEQFF.

This chain links TRBV7-2 with TRBJ2-7; 7 bases line up with TRBD1. This CDR3 has 16 amino acids. J lost 3 bases, V lost 5 bases, and 13 bases had no gene match. The germline V gene has CDR1 SGHTA and CDR2 FQGNSA. The CDR3 loop is CASSQSHRGDLYEQYF. The DNA of the CDR3 is TGTGCCAGCAGCCAGTCCCACAGGGGCGATCTCTACGAGCAGTACTTC. Filled out from reference TRBV7-2 and TRBJ2-7, the complete variable domain reads GAGVSQSPSNKVTEKGKDVELRCDPISGHTALYWYRQSLGQGLEFLIYFQGNSAPDKSGLPSDRFSAERTGGSVSTLTIQRTQQEDSAVYLCASSQSHRGDLYEQYFGPGTRLTVT.

This sequence joins TRBV5-5 and TRBJ2-1; 7 bases fit TRBD2. Unmatched junction bases numbered 2, after V lost 6 bases and J lost 5 bases. The CDR3 sequence is 12 residues long. Germline assignment: CDR1 SGHKS and CDR2 YYEKEE (reference sequence). The CDR3 reads CASNLADNEQFF. The CDR3 nucleotides are TGTGCCAGCAACCTAGCGGACAATGAGCAGTTCTTC.

The V and J genes are TRBV18 and TRBJ2-2; D ambiguous. Germline CDR1 KGHSH, CDR2 LQKENI. Trimming cost V 3 bases and J 4 bases, with 9 bases left between them. This CDR3 spans 14 amino acids. In nucleotides, the CDR3 is TGTGCCAGCTCACCGGTAGTAAGCACCGGGGAGCTGTTTTTT. This translates into CASSPVVSTGELFF.

In DNA form, the CDR3 reads TGCAGCGTTGTTTCCGTGGACTACCCCAAGACCCAGTACTTC. This translates into CSVVSVDYPKTQYF. This chain links TRBV29-1 with TRBJ2-5; D is perhaps TRBD2 (6 bases). Germline CDR1 reads SQVTM; CDR2 reads ANQGSEA. Trimming took off 4 bases at V and 6 bases at J, with 18 bases between the two ends. The CDR3 runs to 14 residues.

The genes are TRBV2 and TRBJ2-1; no definite D call. Germline V lookup: CDR1 SNHLY, CDR2 FYNNEI. V gave up 8 bases and J gave up 8 bases, with 19 bases separating them. There are 14 residues in the CDR3. CDR3 nucleotides: TGTGCCAGCCCACTTTCCGGGCCTGGCGATGAGCAGTTCTTC. This sequence encodes CASPLSGPGDEQFF.

Comments on this clone: The same CDR3 is also encoded by other DNA sequences in this sample. The CDR3 DNA is TGTGCCAGCAGCTTAGCGACCTACAATGAGCAGTTCTTC. Translated, it gives CASSLATYNEQFF. V and J are TRBV7-9 and TRBJ2-1; D remains unclear. V lost 0 bases and J 2 bases, leaving 2 bases between the germline ends. Germline V lookup: CDR1 SEHNR, CDR2 FQNEAQ (reference sequence). The length of the CDR3 is 13 residues.

The genes are TRBV28 and TRBJ2-1; weak D call: TRBD1 (6 bases). Trimming removed 9 bases at V and 6 bases at J, with 12 bases between. The CDR3 sequence is 12 residues long. CDR1 and CDR2 (germline): MDHEN, SYDVKM. CDR3 DNA sequence: TGTGCCAGTATGGACAGACTCAATGAGCAGTTCTTC. This codes for CASMDRLNEQFF.

The rearrangement joins TRBV30 to TRBJ1-5; possible D gene TRBD1, 5 bases. V was cut by 8 bases and J by 1 base, with 12 bases left in between. The CDR3 loop spans 13 amino acids. Germline lookup yields CDR1 GTSNPN and CDR2 SVGIG (reference sequence). The CDR3 nucleotides read TGTGCCGCCGACAGTCTCAGCAATCAGCCCCAGCATTTT. It yields the protein CAADSLSNQPQHF.

The table lists this clone with a count of one. The genes are TRBV5-1 and TRBJ1-3; 8 bases match TRBD1. V was clipped by 7 bases and J by 3 bases; unmatched bases: 15. Per the germline V gene, CDR1 is SGHRS and CDR2 is YFSETQ. CDR3 length equals 17 residues. Here the CDR3 reads CASGRIRQGRSGNTIYF. CDR3 nucleotides: TGCGCCAGCGGAAGAATCAGACAGGGGCGGAGTGGAAACACCATATATTTT.

The rearrangement links TRBV6-1 to TRBJ1-1, with D possibly TRBD1 on 6 matching bases. The length of the CDR3 is 14 residues. Trimming cost V 6 bases and J 12 bases, with 23 bases left between them. Germline V gene lookup returns CDR1 MNHNS and CDR2 SASEGT. The chain's CDR3 is CASSTRWGGDGTFF. CDR3 bases: TGTGCCAGCAGCACTCGGTGGGGGGGCGATGGAACTTTCTTT.

V is TRBV15 and J is TRBJ2-7; a possible D gene is TRBD2 (5 bases). Trimming took 1 base from V and 3 from J, leaving 10 bases between them. This CDR3 contains 14 residues. The germline CDR1 and CDR2 sequences are LNHNV and YYDKDF (reference sequence). CDR3 sequence reads: CATSRGERYYEQYF. The CDR3, as DNA: TGTGCCACCAGCAGAGGGGAGCGATACTACGAGCAGTACTTC. Together with reference TRBV15 and TRBJ2-7, the CDR3 gives the full variable domain: DAMVIQNPRYQVTQFGKPVTLSCSQTLNHNVMYWYQQKSSQAPKLLFHYYDKDFNNEADTPDNFQSRRPNTSFCFLDIRSPGLGDTAMYLCATSRGERYYEQYFGPGTRLTVT.

The chain carries TRBV29-1 and TRBJ2-7; D may be TRBD1 (6 bases). The CDR3 totals 13 residues. Germline CDR1 SQVTM, CDR2 ANQGSEA. Trimming took off 7 bases at V and 1 base at J, with 14 bases between the two ends. The chain's CDR3 is CSAIKQGSYEQYF. The CDR3, as DNA: TGCAGCGCTATAAAGCAGGGGTCCTACGAGCAGTACTTC.

The sample holds one count of this clone. This sequence joins TRBV7-2 and TRBJ2-3, with TRBD2 as a possible D gene (6 bases). The germline V and J ends were trimmed by 2 bases and 4 bases, with 13 bases remaining between them. Germline lookup yields CDR1 SGHTA and CDR2 FQGNSA. The CDR3 consists of 15 residues. CDR3 in amino acids: CASSLLAWGADTQYF. CDR3 nucleotides: TGTGCCAGCAGCTTATTGGCGTGGGGGGCAGATACGCAGTATTTT.

The V call is TRBV7-8, the J call TRBJ1-4; D remains ambiguous. CDR3 size: 15 residues. V lost 2 bases and J 0 bases, leaving 7 bases between the germline ends. CDR1 is SGHVS and CDR2 is FQNEAQ in the germline V gene. The CDR3 coding sequence is TGTGCCAGCAGCTTACCCATTACAACTAATGAAAAACTGTTTTTT. It encodes CASSLPITTNEKLFF.